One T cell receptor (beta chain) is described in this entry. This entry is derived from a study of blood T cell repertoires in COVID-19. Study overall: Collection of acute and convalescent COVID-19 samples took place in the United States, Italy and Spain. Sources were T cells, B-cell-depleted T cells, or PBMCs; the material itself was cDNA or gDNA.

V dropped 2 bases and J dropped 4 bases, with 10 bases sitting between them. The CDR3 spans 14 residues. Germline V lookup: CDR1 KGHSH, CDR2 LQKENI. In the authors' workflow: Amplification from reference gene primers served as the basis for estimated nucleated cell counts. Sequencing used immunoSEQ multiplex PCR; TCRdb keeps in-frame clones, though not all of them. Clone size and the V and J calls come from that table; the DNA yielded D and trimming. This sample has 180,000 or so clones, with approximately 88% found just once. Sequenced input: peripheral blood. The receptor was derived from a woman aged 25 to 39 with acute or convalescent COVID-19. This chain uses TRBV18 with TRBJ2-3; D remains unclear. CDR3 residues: CASSPTRYADTQYF. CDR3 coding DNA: TGTGCCAGCTCACCAACTCGGTATGCAGATACGCAGTATTTT.